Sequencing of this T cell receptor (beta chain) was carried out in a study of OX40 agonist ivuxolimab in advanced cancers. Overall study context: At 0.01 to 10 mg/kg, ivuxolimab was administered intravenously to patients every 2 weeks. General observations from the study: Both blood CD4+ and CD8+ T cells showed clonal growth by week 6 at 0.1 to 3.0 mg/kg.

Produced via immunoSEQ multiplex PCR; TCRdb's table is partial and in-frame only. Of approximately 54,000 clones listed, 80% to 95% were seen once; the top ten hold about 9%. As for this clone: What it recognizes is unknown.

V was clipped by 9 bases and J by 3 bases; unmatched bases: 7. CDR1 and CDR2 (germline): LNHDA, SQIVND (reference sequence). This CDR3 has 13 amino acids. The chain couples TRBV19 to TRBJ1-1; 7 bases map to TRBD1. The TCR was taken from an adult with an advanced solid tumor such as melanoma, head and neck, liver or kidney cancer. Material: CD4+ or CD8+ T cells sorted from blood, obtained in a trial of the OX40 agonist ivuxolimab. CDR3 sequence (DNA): TGTGCCAGCGAGATCACAGGGGACACTGAAGCTTTCTTT. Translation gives CASEITGDTEAFF.